What follows is one T cell receptor (beta chain) and its context. This sample stems from a study of blood T cell repertoires in COVID-19. Study details: The cDNA or gDNA used as material had been derived from T cells, B-cell-depleted T cells, or PBMCs.

In the original processing: Researchers report that nucleated cell counts were estimated from reference gene primer amplification. Clones were sequenced by immunoSEQ multiplex PCR, and TCRdb holds only the in-frame ones, with some missing. Clone size and V and J calls were adopted from that table, with D and trimming inferred from the DNA. Of approximately 120,000 clones detected, about 79% appear once; the ten largest clones hold roughly 7.9%. CDR3 length equals 16 residues. Trimming removed 7 bases at V and 0 bases at J, with 16 bases between. Germline lookup yields CDR1 MDHEN and CDR2 SYDVKM. This chain joins TRBV28 and TRBJ1-3; D gene uncertain. Sequencing was carried out using peripheral blood. This receptor was obtained from a woman older than 75 with active or convalescent COVID-19. CDR3 DNA sequence: TGTGCCAGCAAAAATCTCGGTAGTTTCTCTGGAAACACCATATATTTT. Translated: CASKNLGSFSGNTIYF. The whole variable domain, filled in from reference TRBV28 and TRBJ1-3, reads DVKVTQSSRYLVKRTGEKVFLECVQDMDHENMFWYRQDPGLGLRLIYFSYDVKMKEKGDIPEGYSVSREKKERFSLILESASTNQTSMYLCASKNLGSFSGNTIYFGEGSWLTVV.